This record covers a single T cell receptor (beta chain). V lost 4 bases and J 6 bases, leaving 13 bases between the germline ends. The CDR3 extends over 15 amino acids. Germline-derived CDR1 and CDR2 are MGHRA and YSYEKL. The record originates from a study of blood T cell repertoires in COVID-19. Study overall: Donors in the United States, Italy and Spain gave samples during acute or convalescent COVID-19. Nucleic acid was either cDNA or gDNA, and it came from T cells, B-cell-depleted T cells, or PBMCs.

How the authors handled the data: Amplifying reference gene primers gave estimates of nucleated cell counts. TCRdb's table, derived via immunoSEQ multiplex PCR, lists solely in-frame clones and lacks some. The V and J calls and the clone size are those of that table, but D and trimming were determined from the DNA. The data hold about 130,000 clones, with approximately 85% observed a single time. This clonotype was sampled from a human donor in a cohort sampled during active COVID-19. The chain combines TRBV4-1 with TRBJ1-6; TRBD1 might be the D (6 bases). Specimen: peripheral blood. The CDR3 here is CASSPTGTGNSPLHF. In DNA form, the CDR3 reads TGCGCCAGCAGCCCCACAGGGACCGGTAATTCACCCCTCCACTTT.